Below, 2 T cell receptor beta chains from the same sample are listed, as sequenced in a study of monozygotic twins with inflammatory bowel disease (dated by TCRdb to between 2018 and 2021). Library method: 5' RACE. The instrument given in TCRdb is Illumina HiSeq 2500. TCRdb reprocessed the reads; each CDR3 protein sequence makes one entry, and DNA is unavailable. This sample's table has entries for roughly 160,000 distinct CDR3 sequences. The biggest ten clones account for around 2.4% of the sample. Sample: blood. Source of these receptors: a human donor with ulcerative colitis or Crohn's disease, or a healthy co-twin of an affected twin (not recorded which).

CDR3 protein: CASGDRAEETQYF. The rearrangement uses TRBV6-1 and TRBJ2-5; no DNA is available, so the TRBD1 call from TCRdb remains unchecked. The CDR3 sequence is 13 residues long. Germline V gene lookup returns CDR1 MNHNS and CDR2 SASEGT.

This clonotype is identified as medium-sized from frequency. The CDR3 spells CASSTSGAYSEGYTF. The rearrangement links TRBV5-5 to TRBJ1-2; without DNA, the TCRdb call of TRBD1 cannot be checked. Per germline, CDR1 SGHKS and CDR2 YYEKEE (reference sequence). The CDR3 consists of 15 residues.